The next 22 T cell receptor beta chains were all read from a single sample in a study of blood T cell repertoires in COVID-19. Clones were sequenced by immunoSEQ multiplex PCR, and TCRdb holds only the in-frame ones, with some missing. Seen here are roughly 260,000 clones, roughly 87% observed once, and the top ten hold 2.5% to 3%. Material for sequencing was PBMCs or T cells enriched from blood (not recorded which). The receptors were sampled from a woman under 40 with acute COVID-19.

Here the CDR3 reads CAAGPGTFKETQYF. The CDR3 DNA reads as TGTGCCGCCGGACCCGGGACTTTCAAAGAGACCCAGTACTTC. The V gene is TRBV6-5, the J gene TRBJ2-5, with D maybe TRBD2 (6 bases). Trimming pared 11 bases from V and 3 bases from J, leaving 19 bases between. CDR3 size: 14 residues. The V gene's germline CDR1 is MNHEY and CDR2 SVGAGI.

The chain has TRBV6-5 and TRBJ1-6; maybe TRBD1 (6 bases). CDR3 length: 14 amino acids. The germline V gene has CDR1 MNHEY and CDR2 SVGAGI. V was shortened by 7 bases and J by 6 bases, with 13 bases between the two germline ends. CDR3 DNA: TGTGCCAGCACTGCCGACAGGTCTAATTCACCCCTCCACTTT. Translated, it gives CASTADRSNSPLHF.

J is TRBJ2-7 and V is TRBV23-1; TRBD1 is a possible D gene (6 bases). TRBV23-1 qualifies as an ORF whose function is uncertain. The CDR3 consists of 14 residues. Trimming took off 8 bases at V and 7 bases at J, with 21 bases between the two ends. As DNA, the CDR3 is TGCGCCAGCGCGACAGGTTTTTCCCTTCGAGAGCAGTACTTC. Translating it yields CASATGFSLREQYF.

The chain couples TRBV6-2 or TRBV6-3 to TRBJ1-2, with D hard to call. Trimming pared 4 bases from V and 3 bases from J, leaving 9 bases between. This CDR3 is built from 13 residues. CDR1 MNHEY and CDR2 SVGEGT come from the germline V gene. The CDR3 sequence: CASSFSLDYGYTF. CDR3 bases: TGTGCCAGCAGTTTCTCTCTCGACTATGGCTACACCTTC.

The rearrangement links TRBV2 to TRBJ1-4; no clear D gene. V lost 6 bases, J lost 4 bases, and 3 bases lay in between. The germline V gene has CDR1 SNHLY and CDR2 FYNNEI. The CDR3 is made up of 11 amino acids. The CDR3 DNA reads TGTGCCAGCAGCCATAATGAAAAACTGTTTTTT. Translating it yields CASSHNEKLFF.

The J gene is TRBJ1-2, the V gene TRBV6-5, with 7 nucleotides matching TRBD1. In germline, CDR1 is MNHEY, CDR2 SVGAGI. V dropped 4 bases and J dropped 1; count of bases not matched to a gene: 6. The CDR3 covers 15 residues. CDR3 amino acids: CASSSYGTVNYGYTF. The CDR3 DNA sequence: TGTGCCAGCAGTTCCTACGGGACAGTTAACTATGGCTACACCTTC.

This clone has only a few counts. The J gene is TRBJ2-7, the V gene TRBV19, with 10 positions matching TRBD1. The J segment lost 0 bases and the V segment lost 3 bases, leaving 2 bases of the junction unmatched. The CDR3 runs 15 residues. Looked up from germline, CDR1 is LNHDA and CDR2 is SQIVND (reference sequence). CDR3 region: CASSIGQGVSYEQYF. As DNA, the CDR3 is TGTGCCAGTAGTATCGGACAGGGGGTCTCCTACGAGCAGTACTTC.

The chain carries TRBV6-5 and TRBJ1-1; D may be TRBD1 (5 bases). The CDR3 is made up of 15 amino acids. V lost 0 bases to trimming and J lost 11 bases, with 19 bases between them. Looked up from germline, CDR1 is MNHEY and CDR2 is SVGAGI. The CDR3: CASSYSIQDRGWAFF. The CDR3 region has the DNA TGTGCCAGCAGTTACTCGATCCAAGATAGGGGTTGGGCTTTCTTT.

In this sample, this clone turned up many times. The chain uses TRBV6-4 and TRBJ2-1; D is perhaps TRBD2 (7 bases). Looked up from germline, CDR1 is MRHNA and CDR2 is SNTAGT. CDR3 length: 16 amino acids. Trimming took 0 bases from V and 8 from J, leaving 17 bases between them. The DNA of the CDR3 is TGTGCCAGCAGTGACTCTCAGGGAAAAGGGGGGGATGAGCAGTTCTTC. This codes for CASSDSQGKGGDEQFF.

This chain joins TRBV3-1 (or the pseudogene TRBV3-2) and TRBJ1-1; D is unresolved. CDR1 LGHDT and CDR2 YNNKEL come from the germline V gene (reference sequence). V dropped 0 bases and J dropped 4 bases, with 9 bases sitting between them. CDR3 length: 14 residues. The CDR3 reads CASSQDPGSTEAFF. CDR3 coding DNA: TGTGCCAGCAGCCAAGATCCGGGTTCCACTGAAGCTTTCTTT.

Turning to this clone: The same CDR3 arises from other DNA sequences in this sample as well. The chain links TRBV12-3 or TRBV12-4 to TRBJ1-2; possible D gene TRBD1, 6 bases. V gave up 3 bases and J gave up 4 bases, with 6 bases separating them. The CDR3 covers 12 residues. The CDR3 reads CASSLTGYGYTF. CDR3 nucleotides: TGTGCCAGCAGTTTGACAGGCTATGGCTACACCTTC.

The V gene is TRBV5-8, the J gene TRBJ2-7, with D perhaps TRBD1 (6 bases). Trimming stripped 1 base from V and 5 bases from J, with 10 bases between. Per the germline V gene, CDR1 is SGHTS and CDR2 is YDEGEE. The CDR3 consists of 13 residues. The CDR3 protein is CASSLHRADEQYF. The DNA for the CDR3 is TGTGCCAGCAGCTTGCACAGGGCAGACGAGCAGTACTTC.

For the CDR3, the DNA is TGTGCCAGCAGTTTATTTACCCCGGAGGGATACGAGCAGTACTTC. It translates to CASSLFTPEGYEQYF. This chain links TRBV28 with TRBJ2-7; tentatively, D is TRBD2 (6 bases). Looked up from germline, CDR1 is MDHEN and CDR2 is SYDVKM. Trimming left V 1 base short and J 4 bases short, with 14 bases between. The CDR3 consists of 15 residues. Combining the CDR3 with reference TRBV28 and TRBJ2-7 gives the whole variable domain DVKVTQSSRYLVKRTGEKVFLECVQDMDHENMFWYRQDPGLGLRLIYFSYDVKMKEKGDIPEGYSVSREKKERFSLILESASTNQTSMYLCASSLFTPEGYEQYFGPGTRLTVT.

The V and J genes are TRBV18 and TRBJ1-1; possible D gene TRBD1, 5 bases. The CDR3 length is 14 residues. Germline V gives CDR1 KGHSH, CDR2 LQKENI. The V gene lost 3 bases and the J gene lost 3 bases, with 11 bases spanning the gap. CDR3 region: CASSPVEGDTEAFF. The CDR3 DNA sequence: TGTGCCAGCTCACCTGTTGAAGGGGACACTGAAGCTTTCTTT.

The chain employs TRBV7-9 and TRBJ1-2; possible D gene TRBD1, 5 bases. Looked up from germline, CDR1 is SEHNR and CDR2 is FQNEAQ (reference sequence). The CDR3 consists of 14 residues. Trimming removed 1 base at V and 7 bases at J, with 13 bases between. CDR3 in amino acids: CASSLVGLGGGYTF. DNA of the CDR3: TGTGCCAGCAGCTTAGTGGGGCTCGGCGGTGGCTACACCTTC.

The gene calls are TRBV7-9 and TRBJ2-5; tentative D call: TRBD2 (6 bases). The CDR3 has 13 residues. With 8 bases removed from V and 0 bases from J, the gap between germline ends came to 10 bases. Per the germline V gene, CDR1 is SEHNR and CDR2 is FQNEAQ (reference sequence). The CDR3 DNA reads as TGTGCCAGCCTTAGGGACTACCAAGAGACCCAGTACTTC. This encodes CASLRDYQETQYF.

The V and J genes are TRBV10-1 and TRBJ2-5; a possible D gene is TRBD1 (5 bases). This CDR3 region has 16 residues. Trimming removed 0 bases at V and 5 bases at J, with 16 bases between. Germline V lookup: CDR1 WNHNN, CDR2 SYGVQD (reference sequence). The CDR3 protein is CASSESTAGPGETQYF. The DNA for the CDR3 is TGCGCCAGCAGTGAGTCGACGGCCGGGCCAGGGGAGACCCAGTACTTC.

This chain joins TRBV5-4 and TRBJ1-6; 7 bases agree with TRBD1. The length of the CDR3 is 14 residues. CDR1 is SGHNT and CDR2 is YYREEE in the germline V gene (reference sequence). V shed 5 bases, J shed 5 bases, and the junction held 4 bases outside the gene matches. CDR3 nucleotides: TGTGCCAGCAGGGTCGGGACAGATAATTCACCCCTCCACTTT. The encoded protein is CASRVGTDNSPLHF.

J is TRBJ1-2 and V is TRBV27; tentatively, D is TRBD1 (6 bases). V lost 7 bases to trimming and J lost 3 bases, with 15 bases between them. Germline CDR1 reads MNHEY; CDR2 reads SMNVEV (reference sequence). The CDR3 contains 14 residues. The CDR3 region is CASKPTDSHYGYTF. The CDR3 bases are TGTGCCAGCAAACCTACGGACAGCCACTATGGCTACACCTTC.

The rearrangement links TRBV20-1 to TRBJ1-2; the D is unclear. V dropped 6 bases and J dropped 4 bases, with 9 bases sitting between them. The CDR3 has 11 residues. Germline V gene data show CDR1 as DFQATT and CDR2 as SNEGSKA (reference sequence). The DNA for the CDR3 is TGCAGTGCCGGAGCGGCCTATGGCTACACCTTC. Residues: CSAGAAYGYTF.

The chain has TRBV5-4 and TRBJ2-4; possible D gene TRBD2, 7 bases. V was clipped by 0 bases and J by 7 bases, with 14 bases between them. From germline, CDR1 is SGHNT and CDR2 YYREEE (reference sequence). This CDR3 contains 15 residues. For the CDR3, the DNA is TGTGCCAGCAGCTTGGATGGGGGGGCTTGGAACATTCAGTACTTC. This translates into CASSLDGGAWNIQYF. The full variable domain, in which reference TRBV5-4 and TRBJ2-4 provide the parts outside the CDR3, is ETGVTQSPTHLIKTRGQQVTLRCSSQSGHNTVSWYQQALGQGPQFIFQYYREEENGRGNFPPRFSGLQFPNYSSELNVNALELDDSALYLCASSLDGGAWNIQYFGAGTRLSVL.

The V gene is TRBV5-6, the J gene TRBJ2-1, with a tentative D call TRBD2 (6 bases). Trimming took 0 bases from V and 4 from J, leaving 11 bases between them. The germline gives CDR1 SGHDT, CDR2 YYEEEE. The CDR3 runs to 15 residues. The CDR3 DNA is TGTGCCAGCAGCTTGGAGGACTACATTTACAATGAGCAGTTCTTC. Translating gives CASSLEDYIYNEQFF.